The 2 T cell receptor beta chains listed next were all sequenced from one sample in a study of Ad26.COV2.S vaccination and SARS-CoV-2 variants. Treatment specified: over 15 received Ad26.COV2.S at low or high dose, single or two shots; 5 received placebo; per-sample allocation not given. Samples were taken on day 63 after the first vaccine or placebo injection. The repertoire was sequenced with immunoSEQ multiplex PCR; TCRdb's copy has only in-frame clones and lacks some. The table includes 300,000 to 350,000 clones, under 90% detected once. This specimen consisted of peripheral blood, obtained in a trial of Ad26.COV2.S vaccine versus placebo. Receptors were obtained from a person between 18 and 65 years old who received the Ad26.COV2.S COVID-19 vaccine or a placebo.

Concerning this clone itself: Other DNA variants within this sample encode the same CDR3. The gene calls are TRBV5-1 and TRBJ2-2; no reliable D call. Germline V gene sequence: CDR1 SGHRS, CDR2 YFSETQ. Between the trimmed V and J ends, which lost 3 bases and 2 bases, there was a span of 5 bases. This CDR3 comprises 13 residues. In DNA, the CDR3 is TGCGCCAGCAGCTCTGGTAACACCGGGGAGCTGTTTTTT. Its translation: CASSSGNTGELFF.

This chain joins TRBV4-1 and TRBJ2-7; D possibly uses TRBD1 or TRBD2 (6 bases each). Trimming pared 3 bases from V and 2 bases from J, leaving 14 bases between. This CDR3 has 15 amino acids. Germline CDR1 MGHRA, CDR2 YSYEKL. In DNA form, the CDR3 reads TGCGCCAGCAGCCATGCGGTCGGGGGCCCCTACGAGCAGTACTTC. Encoded protein: CASSHAVGGPYEQYF.